A selection of T cell receptor beta chains follows, all from one sample in a study of response to subunit inactivated influenza vaccine. MiXCR, run by TCRdb on the RT-PCR reads, gives a single entry per CDR3 protein. The table has roughly 700,000 distinct CDR3 sequences, approximately 13% seen once; the top ten hold around 7%. The source material was PBMCs from blood, sampled 14 to 15 days before vaccination. The receptors here all came from a man aged 45-60 years who received an inactivated influenza vaccine. The CDR3 runs from the conserved cysteine through the conserved F or W. The D gene is left open where the match is weak. Size is stated for part of the rows, as once, few or many counts, or as a class when the clone is expanded.

clone_size	d_call	v_call	j_call	cdr3_aa	cdr3_nt
few	.	TRBV10-3	TRBJ2-7	CAISETEGYEQYF	TGTGCCATCAGTGAGACGGAGGGCTACGAGCAGTACTTC
few	.	TRBV12-3/TRBV12-4	TRBJ2-2	CASSLGTPGTGELFF	TGTGCCAGCAGTTTAGGGACACCCGGGACCGGGGAGCTGTTTTTT
.	.	TRBV10-3	TRBJ2-1	CAISEPVSFNEQFF	TGTGCCATCAGTGAGCCGGTTTCCTTCAATGAGCAGTTCTTC
.	.	TRBV3-1	TRBJ2-5	CASSLAFGGKGETQYF	TGTGCCAGCAGCCTCGCCTTTGGCGGGAAGGGAGAGACCCAGTACTTC
many	.	TRBV6-5	TRBJ2-2	CASSYGGDAGELFF	TGTGCCAGCAGTTACGGAGGGGACGCCGGGGAGCTGTTTTTT
.	.	TRBV7-2	TRBJ2-5	CASSLGPQGLKTQYF	TGTGCCAGCAGCTTAGGCCCGCAGGGGTTGAAGACCCAGTACTTC
.	.	TRBV27	TRBJ2-1	CASSPTGLDPSSYNEQFF	TGTGCCAGCAGCCCGACCGGGTTAGATCCCAGCTCCTACAATGAGCAGTTCTTC
many	TRBD1	TRBV10-3	TRBJ2-7	CAISGTGGAKQYF	TGTGCCATCTCCGGGACAGGGGGCGCGAAGCAGTACTTC
.	.	TRBV28	TRBJ1-3	CASSPVERNTIYF	TGTGCCAGCAGCCCAGTAGAAAGAAACACCATATATTTT
many	.	TRBV20-1	TRBJ1-5	CSARDYSHSNQPQHF	TGCAGTGCTAGAGATTACAGTCATAGCAATCAGCCCCAGCATTTT